This T cell receptor beta chain is drawn from a study of early T cells in non-severe SARS-CoV-2 infection. Trimming stripped 5 bases from V and 5 bases from J, with 16 bases between. The CDR3 is 14 amino acids. From germline, CDR1 is GTSNPN and CDR2 SVGIG (reference sequence). The TCR library protocol was used to attach unique molecular identifiers. These identifiers were attached to individual cDNA molecules. TCRdb fed the 5' RACE reads into MiXCR, producing one record per CDR3 protein. The sample includes around 77,000 distinct CDR3 sequences, approximately 14% seen only once; the top ten take less than 5%.

The TCR comes from an adult who was a healthcare worker with PCR-confirmed SARS-CoV-2 infection or an uninfected control (not recorded which). The chain recombines TRBV30 with TRBJ2-1, with D perhaps matching TRBD1 or TRBD2 (6 bases each). Sample: whole blood, taken at baseline. CDR3 loop: CAWADGGPDNEQFF. As DNA, the CDR3 is TGTGCCTGGGCGGATGGGGGGCCAGACAATGAGCAGTTCTTC.